Detailed here is one TCR beta chain. This clone was found a few times. There is no known antigen for this receptor. Qualities for individual bases were not recorded, and no much larger clone is one base off. The CDR3 regions of human TCRbeta chains were analyzed by immunosequencing. As for how the authors treated the data: Repertoire TCRs were checked for matches against a reference library of SARS-CoV-2-specific TCRs that had been generated using the MIRA antigen-specificity platform. Breadth was defined as the fraction of unique TCRs that were SARS-CoV-2-associated, and depth was defined as the fraction of total T cells that were SARS-CoV-2-associated. Using the MIRA data, each spike-specific TCR was mapped to the spike region that the TCR reacts to and placed in a CD4 or CD8 class. Log10-transformed breadth and depth values were compared by one-way ANOVA with Sidak's multiple comparisons tests. The immuneACCESS repertoire file appears here via TCRdb, limited to in-frame rearrangements. These files lack a portion of the clones; in checked studies, under half of the deficit traces to unresolved V genes, and the cause of the others is not known. Clone size and V and J calls were adopted from that table, with D and trimming inferred from the DNA. Within this sample are more than 95,000 clones, with approximately 90% of them counted one time only. Roughly 9.2% of the sample goes to the ten largest clones.

Interpreted using the paper, the time point label stands for: baseline before first vaccination. The vaccinee samples were drawn from two UK trials, COV001 and COV002, one of which was a single-blind randomized controlled phase 2/3 trial testing AZD1222 (ChAdOx1 nCoV-19) in healthy adults. For TCRbeta chain sequencing, PBMC samples were collected from trial participants at day 0 and at day 28 after the second dose. Cut back by 4 bases and 10 bases, the V and J ends lie 19 bases apart. The CDR3 spans 14 residues, from the cysteine through the phenylalanine. The read is trimmed to its CDR3 DNA, 42 bases read in frame from base 1. CDR1 and CDR2 are read off the germline V gene (reference sequence) as SEHNR and FQNEAQ. These data originate in a study of T cell responses to AZD1222 COVID-19 vaccine listed by TCRdb under 2021. Regarding the complete study: AZD1222 recipients with second doses at about 4 weeks or about 12 weeks were pooled, because spike-specific TCR depth and breadth did not differ between schedules. Trial participants were enrolled into age subgroups of 18-55, 56-69 and 70-plus years, which contained around 150, 29 and 61 TCR-sequenced participants, respectively. A total of 233 trial participants underwent TCR sequencing, of whom 207 received two doses of AZD1222 and about 25 received two doses of the MenACWY control vaccine. Study-wide findings and limitations: Most participants were white British and females outnumbered males, and the authors suggested that clonal diversity may have been underestimated. Vaccine-associated CD4 TCRs spanned the whole spike protein, with dominant responses in regions 160-218 and 743-854. Epitopes outside the regions mutated in the B.1.351 and B.1.1.7 variants were reportedly recognized by nearly half of the unique spike-specific TCRs. Because no day 14 peak-response samples were available, the repertoires could be characterized only after the peak T cell response. In the small 56-69-year group, the increase in depth fell short of significance, most likely because of low power. Conclusions about previously exposed vaccinees are limited because only a handful of AZD1222 recipients were SARS-CoV-2 seropositive at baseline. A significant rise in spike-specific TCR breadth and depth was observed after two AZD1222 doses relative to day 0 and relative to MenACWY recipients.

The origin of this receptor is an adult in good health. This sample comprised peripheral blood, obtained on day 0 of AZD1222 vaccination. The chain couples TRBV7-9 to TRBJ1-2, with a weak D call of TRBD1 (6 bases match). Here is the DNA: TGTGCCAGCAGCTGGGTGGGCCAGGGGACCCACTACACCTTC. This yields the protein CASSWVGQGTHYTF.